This TCR beta chain was recovered during a study of early T cells in non-severe SARS-CoV-2 infection. On the study more broadly: Sequencing input comprised bulk RNA from unsorted whole blood; chain pairing was not available.

Each CDR3 protein is one row after TCRdb ran MiXCR on the 5' RACE reads. The repertoire consists of roughly 64,000 distinct CDR3 sequences, with approximately 8.8% occurring once and the leading ten covering roughly an eighth. In germline, CDR1 is MNHNY, CDR2 SVGAGI (reference sequence). This CDR3 contains 14 residues. Unmatched junction bases numbered 0, after V lost 2 bases and J lost 4 bases. The clonotype was recovered from an adult who was a healthcare worker with PCR-confirmed SARS-CoV-2 infection or an uninfected control (not recorded which). This sequence joins TRBV6-6 and TRBJ1-3; 9 positions agree with TRBD1. The sequenced sample was whole blood, obtained at baseline. The CDR3 here is CASSYGQGGNTIYF. The CDR3 DNA sequence: TGTGCCAGCAGTTACGGACAGGGGGGAAACACCATATATTTT.